The text below deals with one T cell receptor (beta chain). This clonotype has a handful of counts. Its antigen has not been determined. No much larger clone is present one base from it, and per-base qualities are unavailable. All donors were healthy Caucasians. Three pairs of female monozygotic twins, all aged 18 to 29 years, were included in the twin cohort. Positive isolation kits from Invitrogen were used to isolate the CD4+ and CD8+ T cell populations. The data derive from a study of identical twins (dated by TCRdb to about 2016). Notes on the research overall: To test whether fetal clonotypes persist, this study deep-sequenced TCR alpha and beta repertoires from monozygotic twins, from unrelated adults of various ages, and from cord blood. Replicate twin experiments were performed at different times using different library preparation protocols to rule out contamination. Study-wide conclusions, independent of this receptor: Conclusions relied on cross-sectional statistical analysis, since the same donors could not be followed over many years. Out-of-frame TCR alpha sequences shared between twins showed an excess of low generation-probability sequences compared with coincidental sharing between unrelated individuals. Invariant T cells such as MAIT and iNKT could partly confound zero-insertion analyses, although diverse VJ usage argued against such confounding for most clonotypes. In monozygotic twins, recombination models systematically underestimated out-of-frame TCR alpha sharing, but the models matched the sharing seen between unrelated individuals. Abundant cord blood beta clonotypes had fewer insertions, young adult naive repertoires showed a similar but weaker trend, and memory repertoires showed no such trend. A weaker excess of twin sharing was found in beta out-of-frame sequences because the signal-to-noise ratio was lowered by fewer shared sequences.

Libraries came from 5' RACE. These reads were obtained on an Illumina HiSeq 2000. Template switching added a universal primer binding site, and the final cDNA carried a unique molecular identifier that allowed TCR cDNA molecules to be counted accurately. Specific primers in the conserved constant-segment region were used to synthesize first-strand cDNA for TCR alpha and beta chains. To control for contamination, each cDNA library was double barcoded with a SMART-Mk sample barcode plus Illumina barcodes. Two successive PCR steps introduced TruSeq adapter sequences along with Illumina sample barcodes. TCR alpha and beta cDNA libraries were sequenced on the Illumina HiSeq platform with custom primers. As for the original processing: MiGEC was used to process raw reads and extract unique molecular identifiers, and MiXCR was used to find CDR3 positions. For each individual, recombination models were inferred using an EM algorithm with the repgenHMM and IGoR tools. The tcR package in R was used for shared clonotype analysis, with sharing normalized by the product of cloneset sizes. Out-of-frame nonproductive sequences were analyzed to study raw recombination free of thymic and clonal selection effects. TCRdb took the public reads, trimmed them with fastp at Q25, ran MiXCR for clone calling and kept in-frame beta chains. Duplicate CDR3 protein sequences are folded into a single record with the most common DNA and genes. TCRdb, not the original authors, processed these V and J calls. The sample table contains approximately 500,000 distinct CDR3 sequences; only one count was recorded for roughly 26% of them. The top ten clones comprise roughly 2.8% of the sample.

V and J lose 10 bases and 7 bases, and a span of 19 bases separates them. Looking up the germline V gene yields CDR1 ENHRY and CDR2 SYGVKD. The CDR3 holds 14 amino acids from the cysteine to the phenylalanine. The DNA shown is the 42-base CDR3, in frame from base 1. The same specimen was also included in a second study, on T cells expressing NK-cell markers. Drawing on the second study: TCR beta-chain repertoires were profiled in sorted CD3+CD56+NKG2C+, CD3+CD56+NKG2C- and CD3+CD56-NKG2C+ T-cell subsets from several donors. Among the eight sequenced donors, only one was HCMV-seronegative, while the other seven were HCMV-seropositive. In several experiments an anti-gammadeltaTCR antibody was added to restrict sorting to alphabetaTCR-expressing T cells. For five or six donors, the dominant CD3+CD56+NKG2C+ clonotypes were among the top 10 CD8+ clonotypes and accounted for 1.0-7.0% of CD8+ T cells. Those dominant clonotypes were again the most abundant among CD3+CD56-NKG2C+ cells in a few donors, at roughly 25-60.1%. It remained unclear whether the expanded NKG2C-expressing T cell clones were specific for HCMV antigens. Randomly selected healthy volunteers, three men and five women, were used as the eight sequenced donors. A commercial ELISA kit detecting HCMV-specific IgG in serum was used to determine HCMV serostatus. Reads were demultiplexed and grouped by UMI with MIGEC, and clonotypes were assembled and quantified with MiTCR. To exclude erroneous sequences, any TCR cDNA sequence not supported by at least two reads was discarded. The tcR package was used for downstream repertoire analysis, and clonotypes were matched across fractions by CDR3 nucleotide sequence plus V segment. Antigen specificity was annotated against VDJdb with VDJmatch, allowing one amino acid substitution in CDR3.

Sequencing was done on a sample of CD4+ T cells sorted from blood. The TCR was taken from a woman under 30 in good health. The sequence joins TRBV10-3 to TRBJ1-4; TRBD1 is a weak D gene call, 6 bases matching. The DNA reads as follows: TGTGCCACCTCCGTAGGGGGGGCCAGTGAAAAACTGTTTTTT. This sequence encodes CATSVGGASEKLFF.